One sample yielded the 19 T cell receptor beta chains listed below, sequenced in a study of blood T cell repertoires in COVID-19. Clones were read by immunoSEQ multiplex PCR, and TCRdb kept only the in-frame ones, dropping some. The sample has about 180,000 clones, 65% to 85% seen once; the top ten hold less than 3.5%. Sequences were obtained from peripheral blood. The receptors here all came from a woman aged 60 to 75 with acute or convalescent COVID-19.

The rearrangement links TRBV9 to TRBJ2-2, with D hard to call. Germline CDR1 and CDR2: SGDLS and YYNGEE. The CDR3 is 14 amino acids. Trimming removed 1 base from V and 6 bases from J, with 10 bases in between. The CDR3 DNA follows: TGTGCCAGCAGCGTACTTGGCCTGGCCGGGGAGCTGTTTTTT. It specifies CASSVLGLAGELFF. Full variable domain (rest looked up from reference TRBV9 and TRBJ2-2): DSGVTQTPKHLITATGQRVTLRCSPRSGDLSVYWYQQSLDQGLQFLIQYYNGEERAKGNILERFSAQQFPDLHSELNLSSLELGDSALYFCASSVLGLAGELFFGEGSRLTVL.

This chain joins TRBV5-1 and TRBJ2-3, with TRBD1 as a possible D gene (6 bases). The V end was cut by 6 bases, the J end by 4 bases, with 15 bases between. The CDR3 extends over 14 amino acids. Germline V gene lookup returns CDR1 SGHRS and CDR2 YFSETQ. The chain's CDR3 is CASTPRGGADTQYF. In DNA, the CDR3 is TGCGCCAGCACCCCCCGTGGGGGCGCAGATACGCAGTATTTT.

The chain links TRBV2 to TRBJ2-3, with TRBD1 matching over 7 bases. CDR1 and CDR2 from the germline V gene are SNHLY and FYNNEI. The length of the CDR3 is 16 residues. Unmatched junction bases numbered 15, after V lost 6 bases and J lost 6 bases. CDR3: CASSRFQGVLGDTQYF. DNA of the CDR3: TGTGCCAGCAGCAGATTCCAGGGGGTCTTAGGGGATACGCAGTATTTT.

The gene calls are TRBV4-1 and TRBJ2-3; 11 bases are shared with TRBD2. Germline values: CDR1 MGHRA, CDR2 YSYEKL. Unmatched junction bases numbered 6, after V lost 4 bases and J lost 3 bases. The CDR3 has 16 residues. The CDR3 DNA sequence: TGCGCCAGCAGCCGCTTGTTAGCGGGGGGGACAGATACGCAGTATTTT. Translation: CASSRLLAGGTDTQYF.

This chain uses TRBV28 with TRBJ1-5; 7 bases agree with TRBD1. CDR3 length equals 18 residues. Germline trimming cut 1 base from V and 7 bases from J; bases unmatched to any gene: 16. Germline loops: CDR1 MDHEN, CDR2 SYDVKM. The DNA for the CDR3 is TGTGCCAGCAGTTTATCGACAGGGCTTGGGAGCCAGGACCAGCCCCAGCATTTT. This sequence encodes CASSLSTGLGSQDQPQHF.

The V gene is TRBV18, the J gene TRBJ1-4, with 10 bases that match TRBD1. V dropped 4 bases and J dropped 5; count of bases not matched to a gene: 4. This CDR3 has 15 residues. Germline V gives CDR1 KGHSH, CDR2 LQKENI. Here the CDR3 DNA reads TGTGCCAGCTCACGTGGACAGGGGGGGAATGAAAAACTGTTTTTT. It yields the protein CASSRGQGGNEKLFF.

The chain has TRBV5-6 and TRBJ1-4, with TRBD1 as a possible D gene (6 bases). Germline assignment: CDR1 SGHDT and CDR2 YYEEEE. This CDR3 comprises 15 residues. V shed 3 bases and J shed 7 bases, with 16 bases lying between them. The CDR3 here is CASSSPGQLSEKLFF. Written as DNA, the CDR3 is TGTGCCAGCAGCTCGCCGGGACAACTTAGTGAAAAACTGTTTTTT.

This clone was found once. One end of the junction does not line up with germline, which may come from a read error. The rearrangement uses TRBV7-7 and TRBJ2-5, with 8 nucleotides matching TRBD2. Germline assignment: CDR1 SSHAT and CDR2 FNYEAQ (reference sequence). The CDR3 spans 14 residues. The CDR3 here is CASSLAGQGETQYF. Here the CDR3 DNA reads TGTGCTAGCAGCTTAGCGGGGCAGGGTGAGACCCAGTACTTC.

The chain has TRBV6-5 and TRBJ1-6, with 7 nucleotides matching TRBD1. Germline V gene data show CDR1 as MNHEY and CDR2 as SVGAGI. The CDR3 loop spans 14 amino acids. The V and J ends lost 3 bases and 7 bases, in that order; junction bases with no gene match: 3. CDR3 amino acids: CASSYQTGNSPLHF. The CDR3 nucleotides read TGTGCCAGCAGTTATCAGACAGGGAATTCACCCCTCCACTTT.

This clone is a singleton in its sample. The CDR3: CASSLGSGGAQETQYF. The CDR3 coding sequence is TGCGCCAGCAGCTTGGGTAGCGGGGGGGCCCAAGAGACCCAGTACTTC. The chain has TRBV5-1 and TRBJ2-5; 11 bases line up with TRBD2. CDR3 length: 16 amino acids. Germline V CDR1 and CDR2: SGHRS, YFSETQ. The trim removed 0 bases at V and 1 base at J, leaving 2 bases unmatched.

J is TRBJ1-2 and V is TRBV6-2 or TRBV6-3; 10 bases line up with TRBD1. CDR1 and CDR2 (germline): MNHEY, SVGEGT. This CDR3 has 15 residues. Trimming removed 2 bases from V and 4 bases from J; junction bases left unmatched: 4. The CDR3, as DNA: TGTGCCAGCAGTTACGGGACAGGGGCACCCTATGGCTACACCTTC. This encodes CASSYGTGAPYGYTF.

CDR3 loop: CASKKGGTDTQYF. The CDR3 nucleotides read TGTGCCAGCAAAAAGGGGGGCACAGATACGCAGTATTTT. The rearrangement joins TRBV28 to TRBJ2-3; D may be TRBD1 (6 bases). V was trimmed by 7 bases and J by 1 base, leaving 9 bases between them. Germline lookup yields CDR1 MDHEN and CDR2 SYDVKM. The CDR3 is made up of 13 amino acids.

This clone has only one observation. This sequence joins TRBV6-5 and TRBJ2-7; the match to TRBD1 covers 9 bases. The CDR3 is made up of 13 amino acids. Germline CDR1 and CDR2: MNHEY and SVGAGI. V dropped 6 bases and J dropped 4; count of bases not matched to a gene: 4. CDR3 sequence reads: CASRKTGGYEQYF. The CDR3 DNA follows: TGTGCCAGCAGGAAGACAGGGGGATACGAGCAGTACTTC.

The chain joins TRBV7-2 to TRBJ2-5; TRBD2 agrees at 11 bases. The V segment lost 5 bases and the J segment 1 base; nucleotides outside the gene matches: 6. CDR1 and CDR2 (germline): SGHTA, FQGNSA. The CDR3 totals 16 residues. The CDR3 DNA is TGTGCCAGCAGCGACTATAGCGGGGGGGTCCAAGAGACCCAGTACTTC. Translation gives CASSDYSGGVQETQYF. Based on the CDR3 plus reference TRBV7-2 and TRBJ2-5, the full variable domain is GAGVSQSPSNKVTEKGKDVELRCDPISGHTALYWYRQSLGQGLEFLIYFQGNSAPDKSGLPSDRFSAERTGGSVSTLTIQRTQQEDSAVYLCASSDYSGGVQETQYFGPGTRLLVL.

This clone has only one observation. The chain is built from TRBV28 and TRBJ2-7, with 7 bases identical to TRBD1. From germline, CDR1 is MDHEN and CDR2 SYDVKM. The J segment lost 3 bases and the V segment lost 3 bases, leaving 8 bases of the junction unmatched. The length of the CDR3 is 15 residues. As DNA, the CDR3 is TGTGCCAGCAGTTTCTCTTCCAGGGGGAACTACGAGCAGTACTTC. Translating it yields CASSFSSRGNYEQYF.

CDR3 protein: CASSVGNVAGGPTDTQYF. Here the CDR3 DNA reads TGTGCCAGCAGCGTAGGGAATGTGGCGGGGGGCCCCACAGATACGCAGTATTTT. The chain is built from TRBV9 and TRBJ2-3, with 8 positions matching TRBD2. The trim removed 0 bases at V and 2 bases at J, leaving 11 bases unmatched. CDR1 is SGDLS and CDR2 is YYNGEE in the germline V gene. This CDR3 spans 18 amino acids.

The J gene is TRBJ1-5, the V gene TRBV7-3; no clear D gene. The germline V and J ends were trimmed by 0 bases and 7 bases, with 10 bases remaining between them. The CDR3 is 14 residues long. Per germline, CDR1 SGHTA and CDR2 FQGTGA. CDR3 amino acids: CASSLTGGGQPQHF. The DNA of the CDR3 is TGTGCCAGCAGCTTAACAGGAGGAGGACAGCCCCAGCATTTT. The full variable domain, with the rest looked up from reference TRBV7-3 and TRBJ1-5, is GAGVSQTPSNKVTEKGKYVELRCDPISGHTALYWYRQSLGQGPEFLIYFQGTGAADDSGLPNDRFFAVRPEGSVSTLKIQRTERGDSAVYLCASSLTGGGQPQHFGDGTRLSIL.

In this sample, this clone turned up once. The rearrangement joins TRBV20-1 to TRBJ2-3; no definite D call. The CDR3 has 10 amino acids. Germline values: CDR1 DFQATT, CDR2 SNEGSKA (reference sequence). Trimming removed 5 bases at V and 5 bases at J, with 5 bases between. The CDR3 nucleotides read TGCAGTGCTCCATTAGATACGCAGTATTTT. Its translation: CSAPLDTQYF.

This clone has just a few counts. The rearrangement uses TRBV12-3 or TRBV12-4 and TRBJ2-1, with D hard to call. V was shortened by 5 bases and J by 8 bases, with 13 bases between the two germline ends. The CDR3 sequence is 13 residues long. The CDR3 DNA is TGTGCCAGCAGTCCCCGACTTGCTGATGAGCAGTTCTTC. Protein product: CASSPRLADEQFF.